The rows below give T cell receptor beta chains drawn from one sample of a study of shared clonotypes between healthy human individuals. TCRdb's table, derived via immunoSEQ multiplex PCR, lists solely in-frame clones and lacks some. The table shows around 2,000,000 clones, with around 96% occurring only once. Sequencing was carried out using naive CD8+ T cells sorted from blood. Source of these receptors: a man between 18 and 29 years old in good health. The CDR3 runs from the conserved cysteine through the conserved F or W. The D gene is left open where the match is weak. A clone size is listed for some rows: how often the clone was seen (once, few, many), or a class if it is expanded.

. | TRBJ2-7 | TRBV5-1 | TRBD1 | CASSYDRGNDEQYF | TGCGCCAGCAGCTATGACAGGGGAAATGACGAGCAGTACTTC
. | TRBJ1-2 | TRBV23-1 | . | CASSQSVTVYGYTF | TGCGCCAGCAGTCAATCGGTGACAGTTTATGGCTACACCTTC
. | TRBJ1-6 | TRBV28 | . | CASSTHRGWESPYLSSYNSPLHF | TGTGCCAGCAGTACCCATAGGGGCTGGGAGTCCCCGTATCTTAGCTCCTATAATTCACCCCTCCACTTT
. | TRBJ2-7 | TRBV7-2 | TRBD1 | CASSQFLGQGYEQYF | TGTGCCAGCAGCCAATTTTTGGGACAGGGCTACGAGCAGTACTTC
. | TRBJ2-3 | TRBV29-1 | . | CSVDDNTQYF | TGCAGCGTTGACGATAACACGCAGTATTTT
. | TRBJ2-1 | TRBV30 | TRBD1 | CACYRQGLTNEQFF | TGTGCCTGTTATAGACAGGGCTTAACAAATGAGCAGTTCTTC
. | TRBJ2-7 | TRBV19 | . | CASTPDNSYEQYF | TGTGCCAGTACCCCGGACAACTCCTACGAGCAGTACTTC
. | TRBJ2-7 | TRBV6-5 | TRBD2 | CASSYWTSGSYEQYF | TGTGCCAGCAGTTATTGGACTAGCGGGAGTTACGAGCAGTACTTC
. | TRBJ1-1 | TRBV9 | . | CASSVEGGYTEAFF | TGTGCCAGCAGCGTCGAGGGGGGGTACACTGAAGCTTTCTTT
. | TRBJ2-3 | TRBV6-1 | . | CASSESGDTQYF | TGTGCCAGCAGTGAATCGGGAGATACGCAGTATTTT
. | TRBJ2-5 | TRBV18 | . | CASSPGRDFQETQYF | TGTGCCAGCTCACCCGGACGGGATTTCCAAGAGACCCAGTACTTC
. | TRBJ2-7 | TRBV6-6 | TRBD1 | CASSRDSYEQYF | TGTGCCAGCAGTAGGGACAGCTACGAGCAGTACTTC
. | TRBJ2-2 | TRBV12-5 | . | CASGLVVGPNTGELFF | TGTGCTAGTGGTTTGGTAGTGGGGCCTAACACCGGGGAGCTGTTTTTT
. | TRBJ2-7 | TRBV6-1 | . | CASSEEGYAYEQYF | TGTGCCAGCAGTGAAGAGGGTTACGCCTACGAGCAGTACTTC
. | TRBJ2-1 | TRBV9 | TRBD2 | CASSPGTSGGVGQFF | TGTGCCAGCAGCCCCGGGACTAGCGGGGGTGTAGGGCAGTTCTTC
. | TRBJ2-7 | TRBV5-1 | . | CASSSGPLLLGEQYF | TGCGCCAGCAGCTCGGGACCCCTGTTGTTGGGAGAGCAGTACTTC
. | TRBJ1-5 | TRBV2 | . | CASIDTGNQPQHF | TGTGCCAGCATAGATACGGGGAATCAGCCCCAGCATTTT
. | TRBJ1-2 | TRBV23-1 | TRBD1 | CASGTGEIDGYTF | TGCGCCAGCGGAACAGGGGAGATAGATGGCTACACCTTC
. | TRBJ2-5 | TRBV7-2 | . | CASSPSWPETQYF | TGTGCCAGCAGCCCATCATGGCCAGAGACCCAGTACTTC
. | TRBJ2-1 | TRBV9 | . | CASSPELLSYNEQFF | TGTGCCAGCAGCCCGGAACTTCTCTCCTACAATGAGCAGTTCTTC
few | TRBJ1-1 | TRBV20-1 | . | CSARLRTEAFF | TGCAGTGCTAGATTAAGAACTGAAGCTTTCTTT
. | TRBJ1-5 | TRBV19 | . | CASSIMFAQPQHF | TGTGCCAGTAGTATAATGTTTGCTCAGCCCCAGCATTTT
. | TRBJ2-5 | TRBV14 | . | CASSHEPERAQETQYF | TGTGCCAGCAGCCACGAACCTGAGAGAGCTCAAGAGACCCAGTACTTC
. | TRBJ1-4 | TRBV10-2 | . | CASSAGEQREKLFF | TGCGCCAGCTCGGCCGGGGAGCAACGTGAAAAACTGTTTTTT
. | TRBJ2-7 | TRBV2 | . | CASREPGAQGRREQYF | TGTGCCAGCAGAGAACCCGGGGCGCAGGGACGGAGAGAGCAGTACTTC
. | TRBJ2-3 | TRBV13 | TRBD2 | CASNLAGLTDTQYF | TGTGCCAGCAACCTAGCGGGTCTCACAGATACGCAGTATTTT
. | TRBJ2-1 | TRBV6-6 | TRBD2 | CATWTSGYNEQFF | TGTGCCACATGGACTAGCGGTTACAATGAGCAGTTCTTC
. | TRBJ2-7 | TRBV5-4 | . | CASSFGRVSYEQYF | TGTGCCAGCAGCTTTGGTAGGGTGTCCTACGAGCAGTACTTC
. | TRBJ2-5 | TRBV19 | . | CASSRVGGQETQYF | TGTGCCAGTAGTAGGGTAGGGGGCCAAGAGACCCAGTACTTC
. | TRBJ1-1 | TRBV28 | . | CASSFGRTEAFF | TGTGCCAGCAGTTTTGGGAGGACTGAAGCTTTCTTT
. | TRBJ2-7 | TRBV19 | . | CASSILLMGLDEQYF | TGTGCCAGTAGTATACTCCTTATGGGTCTGGACGAGCAGTACTTC
. | TRBJ2-5 | TRBV7-2 | TRBD2 | CASSLVGLAGETQYF | TGTGCCAGCAGCTTAGTTGGACTAGCGGGGGAGACCCAGTACTTC
. | TRBJ2-2 | TRBV28 | . | CASSLRGALGELFF | TGTGCCAGCAGTTTAAGGGGCGCCCTGGGGGAGCTGTTTTTT
. | TRBJ2-1 | TRBV4-1 | TRBD2 | CASSQGASGSWEQFF | TGCGCCAGCAGCCAAGGAGCTAGCGGGAGTTGGGAGCAGTTCTTC
. | TRBJ1-1 | TRBV18 | TRBD1 | CASSSDRGTEAFF | TGTGCCAGCTCATCGGACAGGGGGACTGAAGCTTTCTTT
. | TRBJ2-1 | TRBV6-5 | . | CASSYSNGVEQFF | TGTGCCAGCAGTTACTCGAACGGGGTTGAGCAGTTCTTC
. | TRBJ1-2 | TRBV6-5 | . | CASSYGPVDSYGYTF | TGTGCCAGCAGTTACGGTCCGGTCGATTCTTATGGCTACACCTTC
. | TRBJ2-7 | TRBV5-1 | . | CASSFRSSSYEQYF | TGCGCCAGCAGCTTCCGTTCCAGCTCCTACGAGCAGTACTTC
. | TRBJ2-1 | TRBV2 | . | CASSADVGGRNEQFF | TGTGCCAGCAGCGCCGATGTTGGGGGACGGAATGAGCAGTTCTTC
. | TRBJ2-3 | TRBV18 | . | CASSPGVSSTDTQYF | TGTGCCAGCTCACCAGGCGTATCCAGCACAGATACGCAGTATTTT
. | TRBJ1-6 | TRBV19 | TRBD1 | CASTGTAGSPLHF | TGTGCCAGTACCGGGACAGCGGGCTCACCCCTCCACTTT
. | TRBJ2-5 | TRBV15 | . | CATSEIGVVETQYF | TGTGCCACCAGCGAGATAGGGGTAGTAGAGACCCAGTACTTC
. | TRBJ2-1 | TRBV2 | TRBD2 | CASSETPLAGVQDEQFF | TGTGCCAGCAGTGAAACACCGCTAGCGGGGGTCCAGGATGAGCAGTTCTTC
. | TRBJ1-2 | TRBV2 | TRBD1 | CASSYTGGNYGYTF | TGTGCCAGCAGTTACACAGGGGGCAACTATGGCTACACCTTC
. | TRBJ2-7 | TRBV4-3 | . | CASSQEVVGTAYEQYF | TGCGCCAGCAGCCAAGAGGTGGTGGGGACCGCCTACGAGCAGTACTTC
. | TRBJ2-5 | TRBV30 | . | CAWTHDGQETQYF | TGTGCCTGGACGCACGATGGCCAAGAGACCCAGTACTTC
once | TRBJ2-2 | TRBV10-3 | TRBD2 | CAITTSGNTGELFF | TGTGCCATCACCACTAGCGGTAACACCGGGGAGCTGTTTTTT
. | TRBJ2-1 | TRBV4-1 | . | CASSQDQKGNEQFF | TGCGCCAGCAGCCAAGATCAGAAGGGGAATGAGCAGTTCTTC
. | TRBJ2-3 | TRBV10-3 | . | CAISGLQGDTQYF | TGTGCCATCAGTGGGCTCCAAGGGGATACGCAGTATTTT
. | TRBJ2-3 | TRBV7-6 | TRBD1 | CASSLGTGVQRNTDTQYF | TGTGCCAGCAGCTTAGGAACAGGGGTCCAAAGGAACACAGATACGCAGTATTTT
. | TRBJ2-7 | TRBV5-5 | . | CASSLGFGGRFYEQYF | TGTGCCAGCAGCTTGGGGTTTGGAGGGAGATTCTACGAGCAGTACTTC
. | TRBJ2-1 | TRBV27 | . | CASSLGSYNEQFF | TGTGCCAGCAGTTTAGGCAGTTACAATGAGCAGTTCTTC
. | TRBJ2-7 | TRBV7-2 | TRBD2 | CASSSGLAGGYEQYF | TGTGCCAGCAGCTCCGGACTAGCGGGAGGGTACGAGCAGTACTTC